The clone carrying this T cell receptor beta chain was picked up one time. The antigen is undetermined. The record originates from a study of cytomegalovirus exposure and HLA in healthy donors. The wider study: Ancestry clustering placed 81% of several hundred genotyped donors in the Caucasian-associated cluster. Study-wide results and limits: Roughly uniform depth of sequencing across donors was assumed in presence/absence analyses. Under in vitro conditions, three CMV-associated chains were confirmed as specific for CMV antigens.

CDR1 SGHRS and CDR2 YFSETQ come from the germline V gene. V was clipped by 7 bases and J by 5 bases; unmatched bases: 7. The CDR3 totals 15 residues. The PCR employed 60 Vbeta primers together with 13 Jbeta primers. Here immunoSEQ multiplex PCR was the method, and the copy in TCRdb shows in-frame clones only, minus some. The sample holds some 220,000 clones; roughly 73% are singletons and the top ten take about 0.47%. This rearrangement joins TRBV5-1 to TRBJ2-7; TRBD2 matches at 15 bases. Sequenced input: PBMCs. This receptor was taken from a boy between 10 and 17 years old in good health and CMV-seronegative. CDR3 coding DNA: TGCGCCAGCGGAACGGGGACTAGCGGGAGGAACGAGCAGTACTTC. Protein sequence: CASGTGTSGRNEQYF.